This section outlines one T cell receptor (beta chain) sequence together with its context. This specimen belongs to a study of monozygotic twins with inflammatory bowel disease. Following a re-call of the 5' RACE reads, TCRdb has one entry per CDR3 protein and lacks DNA. This specimen shows approximately 340,000 distinct CDR3 sequences; the ten leading clones hold around 2%. The CDR3 contains 14 residues. CDR1 KGHDR and CDR2 SFDVKD come from the germline V gene. The sample taken for sequencing was blood. The TCR comes from a human donor with ulcerative colitis or Crohn's disease, or a healthy co-twin of an affected twin (not recorded which). This chain uses TRBV24-1 with TRBJ2-7. The CDR3 reads CATSASRTRGEQYF.